This is a list of T cell receptor beta chains from one sample in a study of vaccination effects on CD4 cells after COVID-19. The antigens for these receptors are not known. Data came from immunoSEQ multiplex PCR; TCRdb stores just in-frame clones and leaves some out. The sample includes 60,000 to 75,000 clones, around 72% of them seen just once. This sample comprised CD4+ T cells from PBMCs cultured with HIV peptides, obtained before COVID-19 vaccination. The receptors originated from a human donor who had a prior SARS-CoV-2 infection. Each CDR3 is given with its conserved first and last residue. Each record gives: CDR3 length, D gene, clone size, V gene, J gene, CDR3 DNA, CDR3 protein. The D gene is left open where the match is weak. Not all rows give a size; the values are once, few, many and, for expanded clones, a class.

>16|TRBD2|NA|TRBV11-3|TRBJ2-1
TGTGCCAGCAGCCCCTTCGGTGTCGGGGGGTTGCATGAGCAGTTCTTC
CASSPFGVGGLHEQFF
>16|TRBD1|NA|TRBV7-2|TRBJ2-1
TGTGCCAGCAGCACAACGGACAGGGGAACCTACAATGAGCAGTTCTTC
CASSTTDRGTYNEQFF
>16|NA|NA|TRBV7-5|TRBJ2-1
TGTGCCAGAAGCTTGGGGGACAGGATGTCCTACAATGAGCAGTTCTTC
CARSLGDRMSYNEQFF
>13|NA|NA|TRBV7-3|TRBJ1-1
TGTGCCAGCAGCCGAGGGGAGGGCACTGAAGCTTTCTTT
CASSRGEGTEAFF
>14|NA|NA|TRBV7-9|TRBJ2-3
TGTGCCAGCAGCTTATCGGCTAGCACAGATACGCAGTATTTT
CASSLSASTDTQYF
>14|NA|NA|TRBV5-1|TRBJ2-5
TGCGCCAGCAGCTTCTGGGGACCGGGAGAGACCCAGTACTTC
CASSFWGPGETQYF
>13|TRBD1|NA|TRBV5-4|TRBJ1-2
TGTGCCAGCAGCTTGGGGACAGGGAATGGCTACACCTTC
CASSLGTGNGYTF
>13|NA|NA|TRBV20-1|TRBJ1-4
TGCAGTGCTAGTAGGGGCCTTAATGAAAAACTGTTTTTT
CSASRGLNEKLFF
>15|TRBD1|NA|TRBV5-1|TRBJ2-2
TGCGCCAGCAGCCTCGCTATAGGGGGCTCCGGGGAGCTGTTTTTT
CASSLAIGGSGELFF
>17|NA|NA|TRBV7-9|TRBJ2-7
TGTGCCAGCAGCTTAGCCGTGGAGGTAGGAGTGGTGAAAGAGGGGTACTTC
CASSLAVEVGVVKEGYF
>15|NA|NA|TRBV9|TRBJ1-1
TGTGCCAGCAGAAAGGACCTGCGCGATGGGGCTGAAGCTTTCTTT
CASRKDLRDGAEAFF
>16|TRBD1|NA|TRBV5-1|TRBJ1-2
TGCGCCAGCAGCTTGAGGTATTGGACAGGCAACTATGGCTACACCTTC
CASSLRYWTGNYGYTF
>13|NA|NA|TRBV5-4|TRBJ1-1
TGTGCCAGCAGCTTGGACAGGAACACTGAAGCTTTCTTT
CASSLDRNTEAFF
>14|TRBD2|NA|TRBV18|TRBJ2-7
TGTGCCAGCTCATACGGACTAGCGGGAGACGAGCAGTACTTC
CASSYGLAGDEQYF
>12|NA|NA|TRBV15|TRBJ2-7
TGTGCCACCAGCAGAGATCCCTACGAGCAGTACTTC
CATSRDPYEQYF
>16|TRBD1|NA|TRBV3-1/TRBV3-2|TRBJ1-2
TGTGCCAGCAGCCCGCCGGGACAGGGGCTGTCCTATGGCTACACCTTC
CASSPPGQGLSYGYTF
>13|NA|NA|TRBV2|TRBJ1-1
TGTGCCAGCAGCCCTGAGATGAACACTGAAGCTTTCTTT
CASSPEMNTEAFF
>16|TRBD2|few|TRBV25-1|TRBJ2-3
TGTGCCAGCAGTGGATTATCGGGGGGGGCAACAGATACGCAGTATTTT
CASSGLSGGATDTQYF
>11|NA|NA|TRBV20-1|TRBJ2-1
TGCAGTGCTAGAGCTTGGGGCGTGCAGTTCTTC
CSARAWGVQFF
>15|NA|NA|TRBV10-3|TRBJ2-2
TGTGCCATCAGTGTCGGGACCATGAACACCGGGGAGCTGTTTTTT
CAISVGTMNTGELFF
>14|NA|NA|TRBV6-5|TRBJ2-5
TGTGCCAGCAGTTACCTTGGGGGCCGAGAGACCCAGTACTTC
CASSYLGGRETQYF
>13|NA|once|TRBV2|TRBJ2-5
TGTGCCAGCAGTGGAATCCCAGAAGAGACCCAGTACTTC
CASSGIPEETQYF
>15|NA|NA|TRBV27|TRBJ2-1
TGTGCCAGCAGTTCCCCCCAGAGGTCGGGGAATGAGCAGTTCTTC
CASSSPQRSGNEQFF
>16|NA|few|TRBV9|TRBJ2-5
TGTGCCAGCAGCGTAGACGGCGGGGCCTTAATCGAGACCCAGTACTTC
CASSVDGGALIETQYF
>16|NA|NA|TRBV10-3|TRBJ2-3
TGTGCCAGCCTTGATGGTCCGGGACTGGTCACAGATACGCAGTATTTT
CASLDGPGLVTDTQYF
>14|NA|NA|TRBV7-2|TRBJ2-4
TGTGCCAGCAGCTTGAAAGGGGCCAAAAACATTCAGTACTTC
CASSLKGAKNIQYF
>15|TRBD2|NA|TRBV4-2|TRBJ2-1
TGTGCCAGCAGCCAAGCCCAACTAGCGGCCAATGAGCAGTTCTTC
CASSQAQLAANEQFF
>15|NA|NA|TRBV18|TRBJ2-5
TGTGCCAGCTCACCTTCCCCCGCGGAACAAGAGACCCAGTACTTC
CASSPSPAEQETQYF
>15|TRBD1|few|TRBV18|TRBJ1-1
TGTGCCAGCTCACTCACGACAGGGGGAAATCCCGAAGCTTTCTTT
CASSLTTGGNPEAFF
>15|TRBD1|NA|TRBV2|TRBJ2-7
TGTGCCAGCAGTGAAGTTTGGGACAGGAGTTACGAGCAGTACTTC
CASSEVWDRSYEQYF
>15|TRBD2|NA|TRBV11-2|TRBJ2-7
TGTGCCAGCAGCTTAGACCCGGGACTAAACTACGAGCAGTACTTC
CASSLDPGLNYEQYF
>14|NA|NA|TRBV2|TRBJ1-1
TGTGCCAGCAGAGGACAGAGCGGAGGTACTGAAGCTTTCTTT
CASRGQSGGTEAFF
>15|TRBD2|NA|TRBV5-6|TRBJ2-5
TGTGCCAGCAGCCCCGCAGCGGGAGCGGGAGAGACCCAGTACTTC
CASSPAAGAGETQYF
>18|TRBD2|NA|TRBV5-4|TRBJ2-3
TGTGCCAGCAGCCCGGGACTAGCGGCGCATGCACTCACAGATACGCAGTATTTT
CASSPGLAAHALTDTQYF
>14|NA|once|TRBV11-3|TRBJ2-4
TGTGCCAGCAGCTCCCCGGAACAGCGGAACATTCAGTACTTC
CASSSPEQRNIQYF
>14|NA|NA|TRBV5-4|TRBJ2-7
TGTGCCAGCAGCTTGACTAGCCGTCCCTACGAGCAGTACTTC
CASSLTSRPYEQYF
>13|NA|NA|TRBV7-3|TRBJ2-7
TGTGCCAGCAGCTTAAACAGCTACTACGAGCAGTACTTC
CASSLNSYYEQYF
>15|NA|NA|TRBV24-1|TRBJ2-1
TGTGCCACCAGTGATGGGACGGCTTTTCCCTATGAGCAGTTCTTC
CATSDGTAFPYEQFF
>15|TRBD2|few|TRBV5-5|TRBJ2-1
TGTGCCAGCACCGGCGGGGGGACATCATACAATGAGCAGTTCTTC
CASTGGGTSYNEQFF
>13|NA|few|TRBV29-1|TRBJ2-5
TGCAGCGTTGCCCCTGGGGTGGGGAAGACCCAGTACTTC
CSVAPGVGKTQYF